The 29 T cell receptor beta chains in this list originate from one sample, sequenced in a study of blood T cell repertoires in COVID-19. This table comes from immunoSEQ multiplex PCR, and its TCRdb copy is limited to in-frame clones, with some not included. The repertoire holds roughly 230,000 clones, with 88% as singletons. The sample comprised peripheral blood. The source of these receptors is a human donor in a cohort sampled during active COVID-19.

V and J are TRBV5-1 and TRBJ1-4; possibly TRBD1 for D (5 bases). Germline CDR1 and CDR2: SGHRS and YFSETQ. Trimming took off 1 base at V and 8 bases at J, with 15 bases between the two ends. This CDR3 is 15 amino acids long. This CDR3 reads CASSLSPGLAEKLFF. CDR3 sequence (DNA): TGCGCCAGCAGCTTGTCACCGGGACTCGCAGAAAAACTGTTTTTT.

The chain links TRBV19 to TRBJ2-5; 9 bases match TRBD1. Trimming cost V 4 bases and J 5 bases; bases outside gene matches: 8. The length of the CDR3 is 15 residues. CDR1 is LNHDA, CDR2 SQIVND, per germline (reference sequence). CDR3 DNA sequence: TGTGCCAGTAGTACTCCGGGACAGGGAACCGAGACCCAGTACTTC. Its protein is CASSTPGQGTETQYF.

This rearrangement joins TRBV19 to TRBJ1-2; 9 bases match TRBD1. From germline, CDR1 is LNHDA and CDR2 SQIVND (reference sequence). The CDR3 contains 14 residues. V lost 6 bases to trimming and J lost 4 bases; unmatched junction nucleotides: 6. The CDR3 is CASSPDRGPYGYTF. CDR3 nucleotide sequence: TGTGCCAGTAGCCCGGACAGGGGCCCCTATGGCTACACCTTC. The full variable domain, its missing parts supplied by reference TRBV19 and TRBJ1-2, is DGGITQSPKYLFRKEGQNVTLSCEQNLNHDAMYWYRQDPGQGLRLIYYSQIVNDFQKGDIAEGYSVSREKKESFPLTVTSAQKNPTAFYLCASSPDRGPYGYTFGSGTRLTVV.

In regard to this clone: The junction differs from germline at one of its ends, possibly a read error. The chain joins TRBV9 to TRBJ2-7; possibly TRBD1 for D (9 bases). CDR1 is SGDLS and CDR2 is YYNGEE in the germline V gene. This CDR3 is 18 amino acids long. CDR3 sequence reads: CAPRGGPRGDRVTYEQYF. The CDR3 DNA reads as TGCGCCCCCCGCGGGGGGCCCCGGGGGGACAGGGTTACCTACGAGCAGTACTTC.

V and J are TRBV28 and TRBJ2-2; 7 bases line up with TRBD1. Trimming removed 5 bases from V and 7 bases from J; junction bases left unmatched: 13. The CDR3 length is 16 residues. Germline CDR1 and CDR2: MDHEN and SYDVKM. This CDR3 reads CASSPQRGTVRGELFF. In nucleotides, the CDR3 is TGTGCCAGCAGTCCCCAAAGGGGGACAGTACGCGGGGAGCTGTTTTTT.

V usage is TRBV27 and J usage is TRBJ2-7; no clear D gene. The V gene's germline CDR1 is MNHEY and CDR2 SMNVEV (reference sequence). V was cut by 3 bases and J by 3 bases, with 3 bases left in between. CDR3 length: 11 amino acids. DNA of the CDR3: TGTGCCAGCAGTTTCCACTACGAGCAGTACTTC. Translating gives CASSFHYEQYF.

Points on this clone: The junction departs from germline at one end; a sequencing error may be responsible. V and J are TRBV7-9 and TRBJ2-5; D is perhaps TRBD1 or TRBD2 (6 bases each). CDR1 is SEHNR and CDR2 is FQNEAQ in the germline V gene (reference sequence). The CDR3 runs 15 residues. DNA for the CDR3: TGTGCCAGCAGTTTAGGGGGGCCGGGGCAAGAGACCCAGTACTTC. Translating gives CASSLGGPGQETQYF.

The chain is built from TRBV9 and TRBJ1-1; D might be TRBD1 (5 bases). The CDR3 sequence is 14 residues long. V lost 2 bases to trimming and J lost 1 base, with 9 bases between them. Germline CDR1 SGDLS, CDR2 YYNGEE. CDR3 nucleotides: TGTGCCAGCAGCGTGCGACAGTCGAACACTGAAGCTTTCTTT. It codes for CASSVRQSNTEAFF.

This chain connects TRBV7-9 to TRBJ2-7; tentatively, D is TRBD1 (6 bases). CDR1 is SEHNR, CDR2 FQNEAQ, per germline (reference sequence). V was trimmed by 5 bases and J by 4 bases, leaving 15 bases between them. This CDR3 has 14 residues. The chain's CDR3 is CASSRQVSKYEQYF. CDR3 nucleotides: TGTGCCAGCAGCAGACAGGTCTCGAAATACGAGCAGTACTTC.

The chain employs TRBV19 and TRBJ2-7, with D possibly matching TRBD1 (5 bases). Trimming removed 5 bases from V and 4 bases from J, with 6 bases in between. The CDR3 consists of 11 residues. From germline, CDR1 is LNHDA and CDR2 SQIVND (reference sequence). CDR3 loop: CASSGAYEQYF. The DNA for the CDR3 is TGTGCCAGTAGTGGGGCTTACGAGCAGTACTTC.

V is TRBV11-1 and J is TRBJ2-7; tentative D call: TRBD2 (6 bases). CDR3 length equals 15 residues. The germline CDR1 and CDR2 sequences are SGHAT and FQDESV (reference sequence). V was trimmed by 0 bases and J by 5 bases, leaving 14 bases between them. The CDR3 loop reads CASSLARRGWDEQYF. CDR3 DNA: TGTGCCAGCAGCTTAGCGCGGAGGGGATGGGACGAGCAGTACTTC. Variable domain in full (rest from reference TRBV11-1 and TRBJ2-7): EAEVAQSPRYKITEKSQAVAFWCDPISGHATLYWYRQILGQGPELLVQFQDESVVDDSQLPKDRFSAERLKGVDSTLKIQPAELGDSAMYLCASSLARRGWDEQYFGPGTRLTVT.

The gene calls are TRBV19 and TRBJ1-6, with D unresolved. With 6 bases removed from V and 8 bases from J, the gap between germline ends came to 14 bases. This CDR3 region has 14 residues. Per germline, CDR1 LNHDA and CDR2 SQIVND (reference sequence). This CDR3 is CASSRAGLDSPLHF. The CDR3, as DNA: TGTGCCAGTAGCCGAGCGGGGTTGGATTCACCCCTCCACTTT. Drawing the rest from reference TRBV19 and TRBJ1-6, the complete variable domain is DGGITQSPKYLFRKEGQNVTLSCEQNLNHDAMYWYRQDPGQGLRLIYYSQIVNDFQKGDIAEGYSVSREKKESFPLTVTSAQKNPTAFYLCASSRAGLDSPLHFGNGTRLTVT.

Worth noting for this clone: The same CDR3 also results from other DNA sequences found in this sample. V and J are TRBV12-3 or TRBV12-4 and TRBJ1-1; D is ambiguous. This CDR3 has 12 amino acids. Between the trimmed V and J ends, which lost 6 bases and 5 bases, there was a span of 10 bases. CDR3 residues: CASSPRDTEAFF. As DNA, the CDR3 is TGTGCCAGCAGCCCTCGGGATACTGAAGCTTTCTTT.

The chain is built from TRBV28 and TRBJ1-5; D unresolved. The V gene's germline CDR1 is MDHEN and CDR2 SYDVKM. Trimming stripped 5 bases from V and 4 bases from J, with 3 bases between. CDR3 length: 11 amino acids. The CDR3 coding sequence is TGTGCCAGCAGTCCGAATCAGCCCCAGCATTTT. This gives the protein CASSPNQPQHF.

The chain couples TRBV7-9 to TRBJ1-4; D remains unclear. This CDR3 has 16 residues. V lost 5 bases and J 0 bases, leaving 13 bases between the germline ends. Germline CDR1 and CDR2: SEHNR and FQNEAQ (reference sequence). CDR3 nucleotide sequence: TGTGCCAGCAGCCCCCCCCCATCCACAACTAATGAAAAACTGTTTTTT. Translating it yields CASSPPPSTTNEKLFF.

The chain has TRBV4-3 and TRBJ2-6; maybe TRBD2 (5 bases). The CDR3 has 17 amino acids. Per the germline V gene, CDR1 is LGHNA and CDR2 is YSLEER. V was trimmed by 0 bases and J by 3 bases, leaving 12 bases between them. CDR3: CASSQDHSGSGANVLTF. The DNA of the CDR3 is TGCGCCAGCAGCCAAGATCATAGTGGGAGTGGGGCCAACGTCCTGACTTTC.

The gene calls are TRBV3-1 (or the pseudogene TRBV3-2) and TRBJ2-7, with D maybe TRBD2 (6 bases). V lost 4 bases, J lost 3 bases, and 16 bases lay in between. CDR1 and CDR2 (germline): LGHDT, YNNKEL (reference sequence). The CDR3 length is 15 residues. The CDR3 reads CASSPPGSGSYEQYF. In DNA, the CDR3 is TGTGCCAGCAGCCCTCCCGGGAGTGGTAGCTACGAGCAGTACTTC.

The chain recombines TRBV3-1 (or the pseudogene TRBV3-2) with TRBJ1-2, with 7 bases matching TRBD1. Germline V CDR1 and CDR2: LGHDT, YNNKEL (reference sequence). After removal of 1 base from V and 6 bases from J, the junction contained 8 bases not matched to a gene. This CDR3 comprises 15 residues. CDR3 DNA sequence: TGTGCCAGCAGCCAAGGCTCCGACAGGGTTCATGGCTACACCTTC. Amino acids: CASSQGSDRVHGYTF.

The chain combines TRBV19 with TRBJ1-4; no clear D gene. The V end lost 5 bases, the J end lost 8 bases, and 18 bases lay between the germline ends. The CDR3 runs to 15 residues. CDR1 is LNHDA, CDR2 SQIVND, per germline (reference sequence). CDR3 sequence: CASSWSAGEDEKLFF. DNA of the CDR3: TGTGCCAGTAGTTGGAGTGCCGGGGAAGACGAAAAACTGTTTTTT.

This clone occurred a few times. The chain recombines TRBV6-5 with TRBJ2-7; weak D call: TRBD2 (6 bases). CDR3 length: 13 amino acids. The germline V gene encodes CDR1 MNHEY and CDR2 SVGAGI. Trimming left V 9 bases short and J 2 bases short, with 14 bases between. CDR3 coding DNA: TGTGCCAGGGGGTCTAGCGAACCCTACGAGCAGTACTTC. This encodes CARGSSEPYEQYF.

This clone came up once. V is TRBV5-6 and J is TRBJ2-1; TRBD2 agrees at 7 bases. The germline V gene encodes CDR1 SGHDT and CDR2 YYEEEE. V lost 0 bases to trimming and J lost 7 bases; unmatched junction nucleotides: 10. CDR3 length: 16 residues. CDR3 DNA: TGTGCCAGCAGCTTGGATACGGGGGGAATCTTAAATGAGCAGTTCTTC. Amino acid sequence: CASSLDTGGILNEQFF.

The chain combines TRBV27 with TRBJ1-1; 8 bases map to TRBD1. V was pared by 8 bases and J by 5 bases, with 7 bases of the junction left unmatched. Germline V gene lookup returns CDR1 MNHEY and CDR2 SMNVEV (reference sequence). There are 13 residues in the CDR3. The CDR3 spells CASETGGGTEAFF. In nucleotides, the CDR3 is TGTGCCAGCGAAACAGGGGGGGGGACTGAAGCTTTCTTT.

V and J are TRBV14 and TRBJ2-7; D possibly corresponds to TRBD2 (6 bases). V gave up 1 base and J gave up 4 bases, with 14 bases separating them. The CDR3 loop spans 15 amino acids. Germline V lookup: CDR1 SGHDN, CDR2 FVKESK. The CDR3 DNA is TGTGCCAGCAGCCAAGTGCGCACTAGCTTATACGAGCAGTACTTC. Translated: CASSQVRTSLYEQYF.

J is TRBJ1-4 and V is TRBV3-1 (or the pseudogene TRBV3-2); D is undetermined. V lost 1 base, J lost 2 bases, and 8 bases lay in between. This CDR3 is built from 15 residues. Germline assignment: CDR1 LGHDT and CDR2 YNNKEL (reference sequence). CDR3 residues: CASSQASGTNEKLFF. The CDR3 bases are TGTGCCAGCAGCCAAGCCTCCGGGACTAATGAAAAACTGTTTTTT.

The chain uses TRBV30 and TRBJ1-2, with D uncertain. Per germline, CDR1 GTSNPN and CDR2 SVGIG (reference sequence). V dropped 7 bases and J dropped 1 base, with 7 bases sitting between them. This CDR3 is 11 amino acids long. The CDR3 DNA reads TGTGCCTTTGAGGATAACTATGGCTACACCTTC. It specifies CAFEDNYGYTF.

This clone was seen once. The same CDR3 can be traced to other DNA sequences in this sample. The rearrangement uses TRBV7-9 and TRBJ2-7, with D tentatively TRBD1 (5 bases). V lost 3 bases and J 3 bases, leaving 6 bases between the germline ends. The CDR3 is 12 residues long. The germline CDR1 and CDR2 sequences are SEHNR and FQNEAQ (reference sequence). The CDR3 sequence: CASSLDNYEQYF. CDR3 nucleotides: TGTGCCAGCAGCTTGGACAACTACGAGCAGTACTTC. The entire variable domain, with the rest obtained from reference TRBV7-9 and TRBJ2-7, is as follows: DTGVSQNPRHKITKRGQNVTFRCDPISEHNRLYWYRQTLGQGPEFLTYFQNEAQLEKSRLLSDRFSAERPKGSFSTLEIQRTEQGDSAMYLCASSLDNYEQYFGPGTRLTVT.

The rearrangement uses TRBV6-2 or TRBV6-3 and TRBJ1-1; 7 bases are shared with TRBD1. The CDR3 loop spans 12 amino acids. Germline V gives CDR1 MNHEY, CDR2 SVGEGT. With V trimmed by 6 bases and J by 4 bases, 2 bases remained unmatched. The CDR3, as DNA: TGTGCCAGCAGCGGGACAGTCACTGAAGCTTTCTTT. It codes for CASSGTVTEAFF.

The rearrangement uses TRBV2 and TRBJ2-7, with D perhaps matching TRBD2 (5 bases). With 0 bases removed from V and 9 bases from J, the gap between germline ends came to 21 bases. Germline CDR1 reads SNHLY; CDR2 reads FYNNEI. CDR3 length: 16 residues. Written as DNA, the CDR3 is TGTGCCAGCAGTGAAGCGCTTGGAGGAAGCTACGAGCGGCAGTACTTC. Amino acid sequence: CASSEALGGSYERQYF.

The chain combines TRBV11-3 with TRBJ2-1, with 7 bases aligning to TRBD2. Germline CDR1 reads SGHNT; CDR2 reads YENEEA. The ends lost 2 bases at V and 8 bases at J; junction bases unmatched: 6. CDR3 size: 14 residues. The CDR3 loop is CASSLTSAVDEQFF. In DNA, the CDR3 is TGTGCCAGCAGCTTAACTAGCGCCGTCGATGAGCAGTTCTTC.